This T cell receptor beta chain was recorded in a study of T cell responses to AZD1222 COVID-19 vaccine. Notes on the study in general: Most donors were white British, females outnumbered males, and clonal diversity was possibly underestimated.

This CDR3 has 15 residues. Germline V lookup: CDR1 ENHRY, CDR2 SYGVKD. V gave up 4 bases and J gave up 2 bases; unmatched junction bases: 6. Comments on this clone: Its antigen is still unknown.

Clones were read by immunoSEQ multiplex PCR, and TCRdb kept only the in-frame ones, dropping some. The sample has approximately 300,000 clones, roughly 93% seen once. Second-dose recipients at about 4 or about 12 weeks were treated as one pooled group. The V gene is TRBV10-3, the J gene TRBJ2-7; 9 bases fit TRBD2. Sequenced here: peripheral blood, sampled 28 days after the second AZD1222 dose. This TCR derives from an adult who received the AZD1222 COVID-19 vaccine. The CDR3 loop is CAISAFSGSPYEQYF. In nucleotides, the CDR3 is TGTGCCATCAGTGCATTTAGCGGGAGCCCCTACGAGCAGTACTTC.